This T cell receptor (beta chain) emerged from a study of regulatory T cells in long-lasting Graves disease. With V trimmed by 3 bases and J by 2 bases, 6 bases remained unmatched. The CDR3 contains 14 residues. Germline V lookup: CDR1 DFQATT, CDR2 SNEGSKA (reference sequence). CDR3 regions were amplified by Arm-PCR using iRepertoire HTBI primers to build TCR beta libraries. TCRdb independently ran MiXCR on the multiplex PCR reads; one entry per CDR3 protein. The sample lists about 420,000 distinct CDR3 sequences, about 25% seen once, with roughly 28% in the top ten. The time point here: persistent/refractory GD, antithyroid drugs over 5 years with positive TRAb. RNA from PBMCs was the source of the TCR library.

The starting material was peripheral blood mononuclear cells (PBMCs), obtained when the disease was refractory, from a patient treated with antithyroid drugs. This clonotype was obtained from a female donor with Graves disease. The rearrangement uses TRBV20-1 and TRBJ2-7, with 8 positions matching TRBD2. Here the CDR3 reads CSASAAGGTYEQYF. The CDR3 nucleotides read TGCAGTGCTAGTGCGGCGGGAGGAACCTACGAGCAGTACTTC.